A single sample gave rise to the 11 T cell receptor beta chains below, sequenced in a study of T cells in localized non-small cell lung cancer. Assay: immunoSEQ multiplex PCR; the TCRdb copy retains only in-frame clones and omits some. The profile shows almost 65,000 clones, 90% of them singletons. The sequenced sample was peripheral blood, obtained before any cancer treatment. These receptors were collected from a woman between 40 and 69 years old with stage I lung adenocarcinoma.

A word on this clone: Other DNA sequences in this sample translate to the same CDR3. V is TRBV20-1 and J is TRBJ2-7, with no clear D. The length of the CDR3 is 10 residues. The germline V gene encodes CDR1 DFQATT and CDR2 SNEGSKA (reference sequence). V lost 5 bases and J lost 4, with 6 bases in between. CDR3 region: CSARNYEQYF. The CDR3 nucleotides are TGCAGTGCTCGAAATTACGAGCAGTACTTC.

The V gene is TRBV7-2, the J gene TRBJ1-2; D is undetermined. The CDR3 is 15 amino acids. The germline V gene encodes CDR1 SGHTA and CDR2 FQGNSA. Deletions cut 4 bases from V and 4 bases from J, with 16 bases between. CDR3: CASSSYEGSLYGYTF. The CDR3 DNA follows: TGTGCCAGCAGCTCGTACGAGGGCTCCCTCTATGGCTACACCTTC.

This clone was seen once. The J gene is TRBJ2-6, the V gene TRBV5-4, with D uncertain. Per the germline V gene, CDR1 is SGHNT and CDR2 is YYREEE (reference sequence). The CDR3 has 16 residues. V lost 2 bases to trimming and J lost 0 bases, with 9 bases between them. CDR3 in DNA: TGTGCCAGCAGCTTTTCCTCGGGCTCTGGGGCCAACGTCCTGACTTTC. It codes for CASSFSSGSGANVLTF.

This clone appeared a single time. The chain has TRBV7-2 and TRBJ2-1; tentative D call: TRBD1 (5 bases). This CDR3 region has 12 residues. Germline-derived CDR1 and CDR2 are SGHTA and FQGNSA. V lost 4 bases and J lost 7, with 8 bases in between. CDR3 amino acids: CASSSRVNEQFF. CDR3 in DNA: TGTGCCAGCAGCTCCAGGGTTAATGAGCAGTTCTTC.

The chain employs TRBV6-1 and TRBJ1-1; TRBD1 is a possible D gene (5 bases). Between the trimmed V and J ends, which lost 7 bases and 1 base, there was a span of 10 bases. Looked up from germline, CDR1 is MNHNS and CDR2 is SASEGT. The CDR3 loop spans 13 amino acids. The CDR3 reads CASKLQENTEAFF. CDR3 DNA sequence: TGTGCCAGCAAGTTACAGGAGAACACTGAAGCTTTCTTT.

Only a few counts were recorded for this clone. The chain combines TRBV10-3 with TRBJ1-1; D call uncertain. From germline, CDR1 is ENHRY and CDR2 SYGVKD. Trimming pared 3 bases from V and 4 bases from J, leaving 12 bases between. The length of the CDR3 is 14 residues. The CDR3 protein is CAISDGDRPTEAFF. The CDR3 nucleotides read TGTGCCATCAGTGATGGGGATAGGCCCACTGAAGCTTTCTTT.

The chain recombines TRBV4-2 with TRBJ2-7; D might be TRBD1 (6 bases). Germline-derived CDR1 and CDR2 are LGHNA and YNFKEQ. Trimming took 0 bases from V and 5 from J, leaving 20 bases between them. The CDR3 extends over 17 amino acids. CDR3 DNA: TGTGCCAGCAGCCAAGAAAAGGGCACAGGGTGGTTTGACGAGCAGTACTTC. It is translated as CASSQEKGTGWFDEQYF.

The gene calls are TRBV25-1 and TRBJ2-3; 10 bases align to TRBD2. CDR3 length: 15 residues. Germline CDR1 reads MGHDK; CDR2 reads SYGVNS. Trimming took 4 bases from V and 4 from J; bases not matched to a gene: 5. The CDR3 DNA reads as TGTGCCAGCAGTGGTCAGCGGGGGGGCGCAGATACGCAGTATTTT. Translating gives CASSGQRGGADTQYF.

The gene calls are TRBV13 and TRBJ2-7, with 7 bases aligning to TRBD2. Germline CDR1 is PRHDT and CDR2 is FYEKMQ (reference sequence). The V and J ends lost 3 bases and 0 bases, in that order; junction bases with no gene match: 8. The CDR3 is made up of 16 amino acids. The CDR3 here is CASSFYPGGSSYEQYF. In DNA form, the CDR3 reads TGTGCCAGCAGCTTTTACCCAGGCGGGAGCTCCTACGAGCAGTACTTC.

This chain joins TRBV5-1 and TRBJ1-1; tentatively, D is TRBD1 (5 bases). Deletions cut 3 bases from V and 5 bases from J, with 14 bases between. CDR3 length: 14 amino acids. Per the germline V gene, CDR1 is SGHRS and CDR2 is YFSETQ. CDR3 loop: CASSWKGLGTEAFF. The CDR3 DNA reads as TGCGCCAGCAGCTGGAAGGGGCTGGGGACTGAAGCTTTCTTT.

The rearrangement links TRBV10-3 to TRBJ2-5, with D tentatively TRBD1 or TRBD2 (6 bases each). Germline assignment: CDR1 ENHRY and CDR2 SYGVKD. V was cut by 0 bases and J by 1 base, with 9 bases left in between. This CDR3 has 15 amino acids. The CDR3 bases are TGTGCCATCAGTGAGTCAAGGGGGGTCCAAGAGACCCAGTACTTC. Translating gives CAISESRGVQETQYF.